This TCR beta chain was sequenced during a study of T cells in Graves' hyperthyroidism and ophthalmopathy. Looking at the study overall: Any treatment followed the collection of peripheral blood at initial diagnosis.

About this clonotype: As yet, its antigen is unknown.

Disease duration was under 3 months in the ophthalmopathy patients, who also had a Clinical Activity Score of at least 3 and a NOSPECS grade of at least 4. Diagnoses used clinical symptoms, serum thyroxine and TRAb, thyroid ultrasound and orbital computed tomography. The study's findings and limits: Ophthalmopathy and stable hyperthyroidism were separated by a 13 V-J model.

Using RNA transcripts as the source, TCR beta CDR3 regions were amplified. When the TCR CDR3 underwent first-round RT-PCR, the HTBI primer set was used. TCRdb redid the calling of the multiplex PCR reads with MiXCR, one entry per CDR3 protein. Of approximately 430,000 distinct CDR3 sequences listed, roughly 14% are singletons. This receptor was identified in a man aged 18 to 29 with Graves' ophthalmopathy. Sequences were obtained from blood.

This CDR3 is CASGQGRQPQHF. Written as DNA, the CDR3 is TGTGCCAGCGGACAGGGTCGTCAGCCCCAGCATTTT. The chain joins TRBV12-3 or TRBV12-4 to TRBJ1-5; TRBD1 matches 8 bases. This CDR3 region has 12 residues. V was pared by 8 bases and J by 6 bases, with 3 bases of the junction left unmatched.